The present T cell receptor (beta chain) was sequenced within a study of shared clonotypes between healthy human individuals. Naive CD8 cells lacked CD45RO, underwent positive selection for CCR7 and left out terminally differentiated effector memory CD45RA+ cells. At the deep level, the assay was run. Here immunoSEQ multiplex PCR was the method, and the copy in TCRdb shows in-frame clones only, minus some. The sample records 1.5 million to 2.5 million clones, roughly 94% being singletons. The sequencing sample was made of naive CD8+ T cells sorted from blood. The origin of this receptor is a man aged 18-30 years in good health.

The CDR3 sequence: CATSPPVSGTTNEKLFF. CDR3 sequence (DNA): TGTGCCACCAGCCCTCCGGTGTCTGGGACAACTAATGAAAAACTGTTTTTT. V usage is TRBV15 and J usage is TRBJ1-4, with D unclear. V lost 5 bases to trimming and J lost 0 bases, with 16 bases between them. The germline V gene has CDR1 LNHNV and CDR2 YYDKDF (reference sequence). CDR3 length equals 17 residues.